These 23 T cell receptor beta chains share one sample of origin, sequenced in a study of shared clonotypes between healthy human individuals. Clones were sequenced by immunoSEQ multiplex PCR, and TCRdb holds only the in-frame ones, with some missing. The sample comprises over 1.5 million clones, 95% to 99% of which are singletons, and around 0.47% rests with the top ten. Sequenced input: naive CD4+ T cells sorted from blood. Subset specified: CD45RA+ positively selected. Receptors originate from a man aged 25-40 years in good health.

Details on this clone: The junction shows a germline mismatch at one end, possibly a read error. The gene calls are TRBV6-6 and TRBJ1-1, with D possibly TRBD1 on 6 matching bases. From germline, CDR1 is MNHNY and CDR2 SVGAGI (reference sequence). The CDR3 extends over 15 amino acids. The CDR3 region has the DNA TGTGCCAGCAGCTACTGGCCGAGACAGGACACTGAAGCTTTCTTT. This gives the protein CASSYWPRQDTEAFF.

Details on this clone: Other DNA sequences within the sample encode an identical CDR3. The V call is TRBV28, the J call TRBJ2-7, with D uncertain. Per the germline V gene, CDR1 is MDHEN and CDR2 is SYDVKM. The V gene lost 2 bases and the J gene lost 4 bases, with 6 bases spanning the gap. The CDR3 consists of 12 residues. CDR3 in DNA: TGTGCCAGCAGTTTAAGCTTATACGAGCAGTACTTC. It translates to CASSLSLYEQYF.

This chain links TRBV5-1 with TRBJ2-7; the D gene is possibly TRBD1 (6 bases). V dropped 4 bases and J dropped 7 bases, with 15 bases sitting between them. Germline values: CDR1 SGHRS, CDR2 YFSETQ. The CDR3 consists of 13 residues. The CDR3 sequence: CASSPEGELEQYF. The DNA of the CDR3 is TGCGCCAGCAGCCCCGAGGGGGAGTTGGAGCAGTACTTC.

The chain is built from TRBV9 and TRBJ1-1; 7 bases match TRBD1. V lost 0 bases, J lost 2 bases, and 4 bases stayed unmatched. Per the germline V gene, CDR1 is SGDLS and CDR2 is YYNGEE. The length of the CDR3 is 15 residues. The chain's CDR3 is CASSVADRDNTEAFF. The CDR3 bases are TGTGCCAGCAGCGTAGCTGACAGGGATAACACTGAAGCTTTCTTT.

Points on this clone: The same CDR3 also results from other DNA sequences found in this sample. The chain joins TRBV18 to TRBJ2-7, with 7 bases lining up with TRBD1. The CDR3 runs to 15 residues. J was trimmed by 3 bases and V by 2 bases; bases with no gene match: 7. Germline CDR1 is KGHSH and CDR2 is LQKENI. Written as DNA, the CDR3 is TGTGCCAGCTCACCAATCAGGGGGTCGATCTACGAGCAGTACTTC. Translating it yields CASSPIRGSIYEQYF.

A single count supports this clone. This chain links TRBV7-9 with TRBJ2-3; TRBD2 matches 9 bases. The CDR3 is 13 amino acids. Germline V lookup: CDR1 SEHNR, CDR2 FQNEAQ (reference sequence). V was clipped by 5 bases and J by 5 bases; unmatched bases: 2. The CDR3 coding sequence is TGTGCCAGCAGCGTGACTAGCGGAGATACGCAGTATTTT. It codes for CASSVTSGDTQYF.

V and J are TRBV5-5 and TRBJ2-1; TRBD1 is a possible D gene (8 bases). V lost 4 bases to trimming and J lost 2 bases, with 19 bases between them. The CDR3 extends over 17 amino acids. Per germline, CDR1 SGHKS and CDR2 YYEKEE (reference sequence). CDR3 bases: TGTGCCAGCAGCCAATACATTACAGGGGGGGCCTACAATGAGCAGTTCTTC. The encoded protein is CASSQYITGGAYNEQFF.

The CDR3 loop is CASSLGSLPAAFGRGSETQYF. Written as DNA, the CDR3 is TGCGCCAGCAGCTTGGGTTCATTACCTGCAGCTTTCGGCAGGGGTAGTGAGACCCAGTACTTC. The chain uses TRBV5-1 and TRBJ2-5; perhaps TRBD1 as D (6 bases). CDR1 is SGHRS, CDR2 YFSETQ, per germline. The CDR3 loop spans 21 amino acids. The V end lost 0 bases, the J end lost 5 bases, and 32 bases lay between the germline ends.

The chain links TRBV7-2 to TRBJ1-2; 10 bases match TRBD1. Germline V gene lookup returns CDR1 SGHTA and CDR2 FQGNSA. V dropped 4 bases and J dropped 4; count of bases not matched to a gene: 3. The CDR3 totals 14 residues. The CDR3, as DNA: TGTGCCAGCAGCTGGGACAGGGGATCCTATGGCTACACCTTC. Its protein is CASSWDRGSYGYTF.

The chain joins TRBV19 to TRBJ1-4; D gene unclear. The CDR3 consists of 13 residues. Trimming removed 9 bases from V and 8 bases from J, with 16 bases in between. The germline V gene has CDR1 LNHDA and CDR2 SQIVND (reference sequence). CDR3 DNA sequence: TGTGCCAGCACCGGCCGTTTGGGAGAAAAACTGTTTTTT. This translates into CASTGRLGEKLFF.

The CDR3 bases are TGTGCCAGCAGCTCGCTAACGGGAGGGTCCTACGAGCAGTACTTC. Protein sequence: CASSSLTGGSYEQYF. The rearrangement links TRBV11-2 to TRBJ2-7; 8 nucleotides agree with TRBD2. Germline V lookup: CDR1 SGHAT, CDR2 FQNNGV. The J segment lost 1 base and the V segment lost 4 bases, leaving 6 bases of the junction unmatched. The CDR3 has 15 residues.

V is TRBV29-1 and J is TRBJ2-1, with 10 bases fitting TRBD2. J lost 4 bases, V lost 8 bases, and 20 bases had no gene match. Germline assignment: CDR1 SQVTM and CDR2 ANQGSEA. The CDR3 is made up of 18 amino acids. CDR3 sequence: CSSSNPWGLAGVYNEQFF. CDR3 coding DNA: TGCAGCTCATCTAACCCGTGGGGCCTAGCGGGGGTATACAATGAGCAGTTCTTC.

The CDR3 DNA reads as TGTGCCAGCAGCCGACGCACCCGCGACACTGAAGCTTTCTTT. This translates into CASSRRTRDTEAFF. V usage is TRBV28 and J usage is TRBJ1-1; D is ambiguous. The germline CDR1 and CDR2 sequences are MDHEN and SYDVKM. V lost 6 bases, J lost 3 bases, and 14 bases lay in between. This CDR3 contains 14 residues.

The chain recombines TRBV2 with TRBJ1-4; D gene unclear. The V end lost 4 bases, the J end lost 4 bases, and 10 bases lay between the germline ends. This CDR3 is built from 14 residues. Germline V CDR1 and CDR2: SNHLY, FYNNEI. DNA of the CDR3: TGTGCCAGCAGTGCGACCAGCTTTAATGAAAAACTGTTTTTT. As protein: CASSATSFNEKLFF. The full variable domain, in which reference TRBV2 and TRBJ1-4 provide the parts outside the CDR3, is EPEVTQTPSHQVTQMGQEVILRCVPISNHLYFYWYRQILGQKVEFLVSFYNNEISEKSEIFDDQFSVERPDGSNFTLKIRSTKLEDSAMYFCASSATSFNEKLFFGSGTQLSVL.

The chain carries TRBV5-8 and TRBJ1-5, with a possible D match to TRBD1 (5 bases). Germline loops: CDR1 SGHTS, CDR2 YDEGEE. CDR3 length: 15 residues. V was trimmed by 4 bases and J by 0 bases, leaving 11 bases between them. The CDR3 DNA follows: TGTGCCAGCAGCCGTCGGGACGTTAGCAATCAGCCCCAGCATTTT. It yields the protein CASSRRDVSNQPQHF.

The table lists this clone with a count of one. The gene calls are TRBV11-3 and TRBJ2-4, with D possibly TRBD1 on 7 matching bases. CDR1 is SGHNT, CDR2 YENEEA, per germline. CDR3 size: 16 residues. V was pared by 1 base and J by 0 bases, with 10 bases between. Here the CDR3 reads CASSLGQGLAKNIQYF. The CDR3 DNA follows: TGTGCCAGCAGCTTAGGACAGGGACTAGCCAAAAACATTCAGTACTTC.

The chain links TRBV4-3 to TRBJ2-3, with D perhaps matching TRBD2 (6 bases). Germline V gene sequence: CDR1 LGHNA, CDR2 YSLEER. The CDR3 has 17 amino acids. Trimming took off 0 bases at V and 1 base at J, with 14 bases between the two ends. The CDR3 nucleotides are TGCGCCAGCAGCCAAGATCGTGCGGGACTCGGCACAGATACGCAGTATTTT. Protein sequence: CASSQDRAGLGTDTQYF.

The chain links TRBV6-4 to TRBJ2-1; perhaps TRBD1 as D (7 bases). This CDR3 spans 14 amino acids. Germline assignment: CDR1 MRHNA and CDR2 SNTAGT. The ends were cut back, 9 bases at V and 2 bases at J, with 14 bases in the middle. The CDR3 bases are TGTGCCAGAACGGGGGACAGAGCCTACAATGAGCAGTTCTTC. It specifies CARTGDRAYNEQFF.

V is TRBV2 and J is TRBJ2-1; TRBD2 agrees at 9 bases. With V trimmed by 6 bases and J by 9 bases, 9 bases remained unmatched. Germline V gene sequence: CDR1 SNHLY, CDR2 FYNNEI. CDR3 length: 14 amino acids. The DNA of the CDR3 is TGTGCCAGCAGAGATAGCGGGAGTGGTAGTGAGCAGTTCTTC. Protein product: CASRDSGSGSEQFF. Looking up the rest from reference TRBV2 and TRBJ2-1 gives the full variable domain: EPEVTQTPSHQVTQMGQEVILRCVPISNHLYFYWYRQILGQKVEFLVSFYNNEISEKSEIFDDQFSVERPDGSNFTLKIRSTKLEDSAMYFCASRDSGSGSEQFFGPGTRLTVL.

CDR3 in DNA: TGTGCCAGCTCCTCCCTGCCCGCCTACGAGCAGTACTTC. Translation gives CASSSLPAYEQYF. V usage is TRBV18 and J usage is TRBJ2-7; unclear D gene. V was trimmed by 6 bases and J by 2 bases, leaving 11 bases between them. Germline lookup yields CDR1 KGHSH and CDR2 LQKENI. This CDR3 has 13 amino acids.

CDR3 sequence: CASSLDRWGTEAFF. As DNA, the CDR3 is TGTGCCAGTAGTCTCGACAGATGGGGGACTGAAGCTTTCTTT. V and J are TRBV19 and TRBJ1-1; the D gene is possibly TRBD1 (5 bases). V was shortened by 5 bases and J by 5 bases, with 15 bases between the two germline ends. From germline, CDR1 is LNHDA and CDR2 SQIVND (reference sequence). The CDR3 runs to 14 residues.

About this clone: Other DNA sequences in the sample encode the same CDR3. This sequence joins TRBV7-2 and TRBJ2-1, with 7 bases aligning to TRBD1. Germline V CDR1 and CDR2: SGHTA, FQGNSA. The CDR3 loop spans 15 amino acids. V was clipped by 1 base and J by 2 bases; unmatched bases: 2. The CDR3 here is CASSLGTGPYNEQFF. Written as DNA, the CDR3 is TGTGCCAGCAGCTTAGGGACAGGCCCCTACAATGAGCAGTTCTTC.

This chain joins TRBV7-9 and TRBJ2-5; D may be TRBD1 (6 bases). V lost 4 bases to trimming and J lost 0 bases, with 9 bases between them. The CDR3 is 14 residues long. From germline, CDR1 is SEHNR and CDR2 FQNEAQ (reference sequence). The CDR3 is CASSWTEYQETQYF. In DNA form, the CDR3 reads TGTGCCAGCAGCTGGACAGAGTACCAAGAGACCCAGTACTTC.